This T cell receptor (beta chain) was observed in a study of T cell responses to AZD1222 COVID-19 vaccine. To note about this clone: Its antigen remains unknown.

Study results and limitations: The number of AZD1222 recipients seropositive at baseline was only 5 to 7. Increases in Spike-specific TCR breadth and depth were seen after two AZD1222 doses. Possibly, clonal diversity was underestimated; donors were largely white British and included more females. Within unmutated variant regions lay the reported targets of nearly half of spike-specific TCRs.

Measured with immunoSEQ multiplex PCR; TCRdb has only the in-frame clones, and not every one. The table lists about 93,000 clones, about 90% of them singletons. Losses at the gene ends were 5 bases for V and 3 bases for J; bases not matched to a gene: 9. The germline gives CDR1 SGHTA, CDR2 FQGNSA. The CDR3 contains 16 residues. V and J are TRBV7-2 and TRBJ1-5, with 8 bases matching TRBD1. This TCR was sampled from an adult in good health. The specimen was peripheral blood, collected on day 0 of MenACWY control vaccination. CDR3 DNA sequence: TGTGCCAGCAGCCTAGGACAGGGCGCAAACAATCAGCCCCAGCATTTT. Its translation is CASSLGQGANNQPQHF.